Below are 13 T cell receptor beta chains sequenced from a single sample in a study of CD8 T cells in ankylosing spondylitis. TCRdb fed the 5' RACE reads into MiXCR, producing one record per CDR3 protein. The table shows 150,000 to 200,000 distinct CDR3 sequences, with around a sixth occurring only once. Sequencing input: blood, either unsorted or a sorted T cell fraction (not recorded which). The receptors were gathered from a male donor between 5 and 29 years old with ankylosing spondylitis or in good health (not recorded which).

This clonotype appeared many times. The chain is built from TRBV7-6 and TRBJ1-6, with D perhaps TRBD1 (6 bases). CDR3 length equals 15 residues. Between the trimmed V and J ends, which lost 4 bases and 9 bases, there was a span of 16 bases. Germline V gene data show CDR1 as SGHVS and CDR2 as FNYEAQ. The CDR3 here is CASSSAGAPGSPLHF. CDR3 nucleotide sequence: TGTGCCAGCAGCTCAGCGGGGGCCCCGGGTTCACCCCTCCACTTT.

There are many counts of this clonotype. This chain connects TRBV27 to TRBJ2-3, with 10 bases identical to TRBD1. The length of the CDR3 is 15 residues. The J segment lost 2 bases and the V segment lost 4 bases, leaving 3 bases of the junction unmatched. Germline-derived CDR1 and CDR2 are MNHEY and SMNVEV (reference sequence). The CDR3: CASSSGTGVTDTQYF. The CDR3 DNA sequence: TGTGCCAGCAGTTCCGGGACAGGGGTCACAGATACGCAGTATTTT.

This clonotype was seen only a few times. The rearrangement uses TRBV3-1 and TRBJ2-7, with D perhaps matching TRBD1 (5 bases). Germline-derived CDR1 and CDR2 are LGHDT and YNNKEL (reference sequence). The germline V and J ends were trimmed by 3 bases and 7 bases, with 16 bases remaining between them. The CDR3 is 14 residues long. The CDR3: CASSHSTDSAEQYF. The DNA for the CDR3 is TGTGCCAGCAGCCATTCGACCGACAGCGCAGAGCAGTACTTC.

In its sample, this clonotype was seen many times. This chain joins TRBV5-1 and TRBJ1-2; weak D call: TRBD1 (5 bases). Germline V gene lookup returns CDR1 SGHRS and CDR2 YFSETQ. Deletions cut 0 bases from V and 3 bases from J, with 15 bases between. The CDR3 loop spans 16 amino acids. The CDR3, as DNA: TGCGCCAGCAGCTTGGAAACCATCGACAGACACTATGGCTACACCTTC. Translated, it gives CASSLETIDRHYGYTF.

This clonotype has at least ten counts. This rearrangement joins TRBV9 to TRBJ2-3; TRBD1 might be the D (6 bases). V was pared by 4 bases and J by 0 bases, with 9 bases between. This CDR3 is built from 14 residues. In germline, CDR1 is SGDLS, CDR2 YYNGEE. The CDR3 bases are TGTGCCAGCAGCCTGGACAGAAGCACAGATACGCAGTATTTT. This codes for CASSLDRSTDTQYF.

This clonotype was detected ten times or more. The rearrangement uses TRBV27 and TRBJ1-1; TRBD1 might be the D (5 bases). This CDR3 region has 14 residues. Trimming removed 2 bases at V and 6 bases at J, with 13 bases between. Looked up from germline, CDR1 is MNHEY and CDR2 is SMNVEV (reference sequence). CDR3 protein: CASSLQGMGAEAFF. CDR3 sequence (DNA): TGTGCCAGCAGTTTACAGGGAATGGGAGCTGAAGCTTTCTTT.

This clonotype was counted many times. This chain uses TRBV14 with TRBJ1-4; D not resolved. V was cut by 0 bases and J by 0 bases, with 8 bases left in between. Germline V lookup: CDR1 SGHDN, CDR2 FVKESK. The CDR3 totals 16 residues. This chain's CDR3 is CASSQDLPATNEKLFF. In DNA, the CDR3 is TGTGCCAGCAGCCAAGATTTGCCCGCAACTAATGAAAAACTGTTTTTT.

This clonotype occurred many times. The V and J genes are TRBV18 and TRBJ1-1; D is undetermined. The CDR3 contains 14 residues. Germline lookup yields CDR1 KGHSH and CDR2 LQKENI. V lost 0 bases to trimming and J lost 5 bases, with 10 bases between them. The CDR3 nucleotides read TGTGCCAGCTCACCACCGACGGTGCTGACTGAAGCTTTCTTT. It translates to CASSPPTVLTEAFF.

V gene TRBV6-5 combines with J gene TRBJ1-5, with D perhaps matching TRBD1 (6 bases). V dropped 8 bases and J dropped 9 bases, with 14 bases sitting between them. Germline V gene sequence: CDR1 MNHEY, CDR2 SVGAGI. This CDR3 is built from 12 residues. The CDR3 coding sequence is TGTGCCAGCGGTCAGGGGTTGCGGCCCCAGCATTTT. Its translation: CASGQGLRPQHF.

This clonotype was recorded at least ten times. This rearrangement joins TRBV18 to TRBJ2-2; D not certain. Per the germline V gene, CDR1 is KGHSH and CDR2 is LQKENI. The V gene lost 4 bases and the J gene lost 7 bases, with 10 bases spanning the gap. The CDR3 covers 13 residues. CDR3 loop: CASSRGSGGELFF. The CDR3 region has the DNA TGTGCCAGCTCACGGGGTTCCGGCGGGGAGCTGTTTTTT.

This clonotype was counted a few times. This chain uses TRBV27 with TRBJ2-7, with 8 bases lining up with TRBD2. Germline CDR1 reads MNHEY; CDR2 reads SMNVEV (reference sequence). The V and J ends lost 10 bases and 4 bases, in that order; junction bases with no gene match: 12. CDR3 size: 14 residues. The CDR3 DNA is TGTGCCACGGCCCGGCTAGCGGGTTTGTACGAGCAGTACGTC. Protein product: CATARLAGLYEQYV.

This clonotype showed up many times. The genes are TRBV5-1 and TRBJ1-4; D is uncertain. V lost 0 bases and J 5 bases, leaving 11 bases between the germline ends. Germline loops: CDR1 SGHRS, CDR2 YFSETQ. The CDR3 covers 15 residues. The DNA for the CDR3 is TGCGCCAGCAGCTTGGGGCCAGGTGGGAATGAAAAACTGTTTTTT. Protein: CASSLGPGGNEKLFF.

Ten or more counts support this clonotype. The chain is built from TRBV4-3 and TRBJ2-7, with 10 bases lining up with TRBD2. CDR1 and CDR2 from the germline V gene are LGHNA and YSLEER. The CDR3 totals 17 residues. Trimming removed 0 bases from V and 12 bases from J; junction bases left unmatched: 17. The CDR3 DNA is TGCGCCAGCAGCCAAGAAGTTGGAGGACTAGCGGACCAGATGGGGTACTTC. It encodes CASSQEVGGLADQMGYF.